Listed below are T cell receptor beta chains from one sample, sequenced in a study of shared clonotypes between healthy human individuals. Data came from immunoSEQ multiplex PCR; TCRdb stores just in-frame clones and leaves some out. The sample has some 2,500,000 clones, just under 95% seen once. Sequencing used naive CD4+ T cells from PBMCs. All receptors derive from a man between 18 and 35 years old in good health. Some clones in this sample may be carry-over from other donors' samples. The CDR3 runs from the conserved cysteine through the conserved F or W. A D gene is named only where the DNA matches it firmly. Some rows mark clone size as missing; the rest say once, few, many or name a class of expanded clone.

V gene: TRBV9; clone size: .; D gene: .; J gene: TRBJ2-1; CDR3 protein: CASSVESRASNEQFF; CDR3 DNA: TGTGCCAGCAGCGTAGAGAGTAGAGCCTCCAATGAGCAGTTCTTC
V gene: TRBV28; clone size: .; D gene: TRBD2; J gene: TRBJ2-1; CDR3 protein: CASSIRTSKYNEQFF; CDR3 DNA: TGTGCCAGCAGCATAAGGACTAGCAAGTACAATGAGCAGTTCTTC
V gene: TRBV2; clone size: .; D gene: .; J gene: TRBJ2-3; CDR3 protein: CASNGGTSTDTQYF; CDR3 DNA: TGTGCCAGCAACGGTGGGACTAGCACAGATACGCAGTATTTT
V gene: TRBV6-1; clone size: .; D gene: .; J gene: TRBJ1-2; CDR3 protein: CASRTHEPNYGYTF; CDR3 DNA: TGTGCCAGCCGCACCCATGAGCCTAACTATGGCTACACCTTC
V gene: TRBV4-1; clone size: few; D gene: TRBD1; J gene: TRBJ2-5; CDR3 protein: CASSPGQVQETQYF; CDR3 DNA: TGCGCCAGCAGCCCTGGACAGGTCCAGGAGACCCAGTACTTC
V gene: TRBV28; clone size: .; D gene: .; J gene: TRBJ1-1; CDR3 protein: CASSPPYGGKAFF; CDR3 DNA: TGTGCCAGCAGCCCCCCTTACGGGGGTAAAGCTTTCTTT
V gene: TRBV7-3; clone size: .; D gene: TRBD2; J gene: TRBJ2-1; CDR3 protein: CASSSASGGMYEQFF; CDR3 DNA: TGTGCCAGCAGCTCAGCTAGCGGGGGGATGTATGAGCAGTTCTTC
V gene: TRBV30; clone size: .; D gene: TRBD1; J gene: TRBJ2-1; CDR3 protein: CAWSVRTPARGLSPYNEQFF; CDR3 DNA: TGTGCCTGGAGTGTACGTACTCCTGCCAGGGGGCTGAGCCCCTACAATGAGCAGTTCTTC
V gene: TRBV7-2; clone size: .; D gene: TRBD2; J gene: TRBJ2-1; CDR3 protein: CASSPRTALAGRWYNEQFF; CDR3 DNA: TGTGCCAGCAGCCCCCGGACAGCACTAGCGGGAAGGTGGTACAATGAGCAGTTCTTC
V gene: TRBV18; clone size: .; D gene: .; J gene: TRBJ1-5; CDR3 protein: CASSASGDFYSPQHF; CDR3 DNA: TGTGCCAGCTCCGCCTCAGGGGACTTTTATTCGCCCCAGCATTTT
V gene: TRBV11-1; clone size: .; D gene: TRBD2; J gene: TRBJ2-7; CDR3 protein: CASSLSGSYEQYF; CDR3 DNA: TGTGCCAGCAGCTTGAGCGGGAGTTACGAGCAGTACTTC
V gene: TRBV5-1; clone size: once; D gene: .; J gene: TRBJ2-7; CDR3 protein: CASSLESLDEQYF; CDR3 DNA: TGCGCCAGCAGCTTGGAATCCCTGGACGAGCAGTACTTC
V gene: TRBV2; clone size: .; D gene: .; J gene: TRBJ2-7; CDR3 protein: CASSAGPTRLYEQYF; CDR3 DNA: TGTGCCAGCAGCGCGGGGCCGACTAGGCTCTACGAGCAGTACTTC
V gene: TRBV7-8; clone size: .; D gene: .; J gene: TRBJ2-5; CDR3 protein: CAESRAEETQYF; CDR3 DNA: TGTGCCGAGTCCAGGGCAGAAGAGACCCAGTACTTC
V gene: TRBV6-4; clone size: .; D gene: .; J gene: TRBJ2-3; CDR3 protein: CASSPPLGEATDTQYF; CDR3 DNA: TGTGCCAGCAGTCCCCCCCTGGGGGAGGCCACAGATACGCAGTATTTT
V gene: TRBV28; clone size: .; D gene: TRBD1; J gene: TRBJ2-1; CDR3 protein: CASSLTGGSRWQFF; CDR3 DNA: TGTGCCAGCAGTTTGACAGGGGGGTCACGTTGGCAGTTCTTC
V gene: TRBV7-3; clone size: .; D gene: TRBD1; J gene: TRBJ2-5; CDR3 protein: CASSPRTGGGETQYF; CDR3 DNA: TGTGCCAGCAGCCCCCGGACAGGGGGGGGAGAGACCCAGTACTTC
V gene: TRBV7-9; clone size: .; D gene: .; J gene: TRBJ2-3; CDR3 protein: CASSTGSTDTQYF; CDR3 DNA: TGTGCCAGCAGCACGGGTAGCACAGATACGCAGTATTTT
V gene: TRBV4-1; clone size: .; D gene: .; J gene: TRBJ2-1; CDR3 protein: CASSPIITGWQFF; CDR3 DNA: TGCGCCAGCAGCCCCATCATTACGGGGTGGCAGTTCTTC
V gene: TRBV5-6; clone size: .; D gene: .; J gene: TRBJ1-1; CDR3 protein: CASSLQDTEAFF; CDR3 DNA: TGTGCCAGCAGCTTGCAGGACACTGAAGCTTTCTTT
V gene: TRBV7-2; clone size: .; D gene: .; J gene: TRBJ2-2; CDR3 protein: CASSRSHTGELFF; CDR3 DNA: TGTGCCAGCAGCCGTAGTCACACCGGGGAGCTGTTTTTT
V gene: TRBV7-2; clone size: .; D gene: TRBD1; J gene: TRBJ1-4; CDR3 protein: CASSRRSGGVNEKLFF; CDR3 DNA: TGTGCCAGCAGCAGACGGTCAGGGGGCGTTAATGAAAAACTGTTTTTT
V gene: TRBV4-3; clone size: .; D gene: TRBD2; J gene: TRBJ2-1; CDR3 protein: CASSLLSGRAENEQFF; CDR3 DNA: TGCGCCAGCAGTTTATTAAGCGGGAGGGCTGAGAATGAGCAGTTCTTC
V gene: TRBV27; clone size: .; D gene: .; J gene: TRBJ2-3; CDR3 protein: CASCRVAPRGTDTQYF; CDR3 DNA: TGTGCCAGCTGCAGGGTGGCCCCCCGGGGGACAGATACGCAGTATTTT
V gene: TRBV7-2; clone size: .; D gene: .; J gene: TRBJ1-1; CDR3 protein: CASSLAGNPGEAFF; CDR3 DNA: TGTGCCAGCAGCTTAGCAGGGAACCCCGGTGAAGCTTTCTTT
V gene: TRBV13; clone size: .; D gene: TRBD1; J gene: TRBJ1-1; CDR3 protein: CASSPDRVNTEAFF; CDR3 DNA: TGTGCCAGCAGCCCGGACAGGGTGAACACTGAAGCTTTCTTT
V gene: TRBV4-1; clone size: .; D gene: .; J gene: TRBJ1-1; CDR3 protein: CASSQDYHTEAFF; CDR3 DNA: TGCGCCAGCAGCCAAGATTACCACACTGAAGCTTTCTTT
V gene: TRBV11-2; clone size: .; D gene: .; J gene: TRBJ2-7; CDR3 protein: CASSLDRSSYEQYF; CDR3 DNA: TGTGCCAGCAGCTTAGACAGGAGCTCCTACGAGCAGTACTTC
V gene: TRBV2; clone size: .; D gene: .; J gene: TRBJ1-4; CDR3 protein: CASSNTGYNEKLFF; CDR3 DNA: TGTGCCAGCAGTAATACAGGGTATAATGAAAAACTGTTTTTT
V gene: TRBV2; clone size: few; D gene: .; J gene: TRBJ2-5; CDR3 protein: CASSVETQYF; CDR3 DNA: TGTGCCAGCAGTGTTGAGACCCAGTACTTC
V gene: TRBV6-6; clone size: .; D gene: .; J gene: TRBJ2-7; CDR3 protein: CASSSRTAYGQYF; CDR3 DNA: TGTGCCAGCAGTTCCAGGACGGCGTATGGGCAGTACTTC
V gene: TRBV11-2; clone size: .; D gene: TRBD1; J gene: TRBJ2-7; CDR3 protein: CASSFDRALPYEQYF; CDR3 DNA: TGTGCCAGCAGCTTTGACAGGGCTTTACCCTACGAGCAGTACTTC
V gene: TRBV28; clone size: .; D gene: TRBD2; J gene: TRBJ2-1; CDR3 protein: CASSLARTSGSGGEQFF; CDR3 DNA: TGTGCCAGCAGTTTGGCAAGGACTAGCGGGAGTGGGGGTGAGCAGTTCTTC
V gene: TRBV28; clone size: .; D gene: TRBD2; J gene: TRBJ2-7; CDR3 protein: CASSLREGLVYEQYF; CDR3 DNA: TGTGCCAGCAGTTTACGGGAGGGCCTCGTCTACGAGCAGTACTTC
V gene: TRBV7-2; clone size: .; D gene: .; J gene: TRBJ2-5; CDR3 protein: CASSLRPGGRQETQYF; CDR3 DNA: TGTGCCAGCAGCTTGAGGCCAGGGGGGCGCCAAGAGACCCAGTACTTC
V gene: TRBV15; clone size: .; D gene: .; J gene: TRBJ2-2; CDR3 protein: CATSRDRVRTQNTGELFF; CDR3 DNA: TGTGCCACCAGCAGGGACCGCGTAAGGACACAGAACACCGGGGAGCTGTTTTTT
V gene: TRBV28; clone size: .; D gene: .; J gene: TRBJ2-1; CDR3 protein: CASKGAPNEQFF; CDR3 DNA: TGTGCCAGCAAAGGGGCCCCCAATGAGCAGTTCTTC
V gene: TRBV7-9; clone size: .; D gene: .; J gene: TRBJ2-7; CDR3 protein: CASSSQGNEQYF; CDR3 DNA: TGTGCCAGCAGCAGTCAGGGAAACGAGCAGTACTTC
V gene: TRBV9; clone size: once; D gene: TRBD2; J gene: TRBJ2-3; CDR3 protein: CASSPSGILPRTDTQYF; CDR3 DNA: TGTGCCAGCAGCCCTAGCGGGATCCTACCACGCACAGATACGCAGTATTTT
V gene: TRBV27; clone size: .; D gene: TRBD1; J gene: TRBJ2-1; CDR3 protein: CASRETGGKLHEQFF; CDR3 DNA: TGTGCCAGCAGGGAGACAGGGGGCAAGTTGCATGAGCAGTTCTTC
V gene: TRBV30; clone size: .; D gene: .; J gene: TRBJ1-2; CDR3 protein: CAWSLGLSYGYTF; CDR3 DNA: TGTGCCTGGAGTTTGGGACTGTCCTATGGCTACACCTTC
V gene: TRBV27; clone size: .; D gene: .; J gene: TRBJ1-4; CDR3 protein: CASSFERRPALRNEKLFF; CDR3 DNA: TGTGCCAGCAGTTTCGAAAGACGACCCGCCCTCAGAAATGAAAAACTGTTTTTT
V gene: TRBV27; clone size: once; D gene: .; J gene: TRBJ2-5; CDR3 protein: CASSADVGVRETQYF; CDR3 DNA: TGTGCCAGCAGCGCTGACGTCGGAGTAAGAGAGACCCAGTACTTC
V gene: TRBV29-1; clone size: .; D gene: .; J gene: TRBJ2-7; CDR3 protein: CSATNGLTLDGYEQYF; CDR3 DNA: TGCAGCGCAACAAACGGTTTGACGCTCGATGGGTACGAGCAGTACTTC
V gene: TRBV30; clone size: .; D gene: .; J gene: TRBJ1-5; CDR3 protein: CAWSLDQPQHF; CDR3 DNA: TGTGCCTGGAGTCTCGATCAGCCCCAGCATTTT
V gene: TRBV5-5; clone size: .; D gene: .; J gene: TRBJ2-3; CDR3 protein: CASSVGGTDTQYF; CDR3 DNA: TGTGCCAGCAGCGTGGGGGGTACAGATACGCAGTATTTT